This T cell receptor (beta chain) is drawn from a study of blood T cell repertoires in COVID-19. Looking at the study overall: Acute and convalescent COVID-19 samples came from the United States, Italy and Spain.

V shed 5 bases and J shed 7 bases, with 14 bases lying between them. This CDR3 spans 13 amino acids. Germline V gene lookup returns CDR1 SGHAT and CDR2 FQNNGV. The study assigned cohorts using participant-reported clinical history. During the 2 weeks before they entered the study, exposed participants had met someone with a PCR-confirmed or clinician-diagnosed COVID-19 case. The repertoire was sequenced with immunoSEQ multiplex PCR; TCRdb's copy has only in-frame clones and lacks some. There are fewer than 250,000 clones in the sample; roughly 85% occur only once, and about 3.8% lies in the top ten. The receptor comes from a woman between 35 and 50 years old who had been exposed to COVID-19. Sequences were obtained from PBMCs or T cells enriched from blood (not recorded which). The chain has TRBV11-2 and TRBJ1-1; tentatively, D is TRBD1 (6 bases). For the CDR3, the DNA is TGTGCCAGCAGCCTAGGGGGGGAGGGTGAAGCTTTCTTT. Translated: CASSLGGEGEAFF.